The rows below give T cell receptor beta chains drawn from one sample of a study of blood T cell repertoires in COVID-19. Assay: immunoSEQ multiplex PCR; the TCRdb copy retains only in-frame clones and omits some. Of over 90,000 clones in the sample, 84% were seen once. Source material: peripheral blood. These TCRs come from a man in his forties with active or convalescent COVID-19. CDR3s include the opening cysteine and the closing phenylalanine or tryptophan. The order of the fields is D gene, V gene, J gene, CDR3 length, CDR3 DNA, CDR3 protein. D genes are given only for firm matches.

TRBD2,TRBV19,TRBJ2-3,17,TGTGCCAGTAGTGTTTCCGCGACTAGCGGGGCCACAGATACGCAGTATTTT,CASSVSATSGATDTQYF
-,TRBV4-1,TRBJ2-5,14,TGCGCCAGCAGCTTGCAGGAAAACCAAGAGACCCAGTACTTC,CASSLQENQETQYF
-,TRBV7-2,TRBJ2-7,16,TGTGCCAGCAGCTCCTACGGACAGTCGAGCTCCTACGAGCAGTACTTC,CASSSYGQSSSYEQYF
-,TRBV6-5,TRBJ2-6,13,TGTGCCACCTCCGGGTCTGGGGCCAACGTCCTGACTTTC,CATSGSGANVLTF
TRBD1,TRBV6-5,TRBJ1-2,13,TGTGCCAGCGCGGTGACAGGGGGGTACGGCTACACCTTC,CASAVTGGYGYTF
-,TRBV7-6,TRBJ1-1,14,TGTGCCAGCAGTTTGGGAGGCCTTAACACTGAAGCTTTCTTT,CASSLGGLNTEAFF
TRBD2,TRBV9,TRBJ2-2,17,TGTGCCAGCAGCGTAGCTGCTGCGGGGGGAGGCACCGGGGAGCTGTTTTTT,CASSVAAAGGGTGELFF
TRBD1,TRBV6-5,TRBJ2-2,16,TGTGCCAGCAGTTACTCCGGGACAGTGTATACCGGGGAGCTGTTTTTT,CASSYSGTVYTGELFF
-,TRBV3-1/TRBV3-2,TRBJ1-2,16,TGTGCCAGCAGCCAAAGAGGACAGCGAAGTAATTATGGCTACACCTTC,CASSQRGQRSNYGYTF
TRBD2,TRBV6-2/TRBV6-3,TRBJ2-3,19,TGTGCCAGCACCCCCCCCCGGGGGCTAGCGGGGGGCCGCACAGATACGCAGTATTTT,CASTPPRGLAGGRTDTQYF
TRBD2,TRBV3-1/TRBV3-2,TRBJ2-3,15,TGTGCCAGCAGACCTGGACTAGCGGGGGGCGATACGCAGTATTTT,CASRPGLAGGDTQYF
TRBD2,TRBV7-2,TRBJ2-1,17,TGTGCCAGCAGCTTCACTAGCGGGGGGGACCGTCTCAATGAGCAGTTCTTC,CASSFTSGGDRLNEQFF
TRBD2,TRBV11-2,TRBJ2-1,15,TGTGCCAGCAGCTTCTTTCTAGCGGGGTACAATGAGCAGTTCTTC,CASSFFLAGYNEQFF
-,TRBV27,TRBJ1-2,14,TGTGCCAGCAGTTTATTCTCGACGGGTCGTGGCTACACCTTC,CASSLFSTGRGYTF
-,TRBV6-5,TRBJ1-2,14,TGTGCCAGCAGTTTAGGCGGGGGGCCCTATGGCTACACCTTC,CASSLGGGPYGYTF
-,TRBV6-6,TRBJ1-6,15,TGTGCCAGCAGTTACTCGTCCGGGAATAATTCACCCCTCCACTTT,CASSYSSGNNSPLHF